This T cell receptor (beta chain) emerged from a study of T-cell reconstitution after alpha-beta-depleted transplantation in children. The sample holds many counts of this clonotype. Germline V gene lookup returns CDR1 DFQATT and CDR2 SNEGSKA (reference sequence). The CDR3 is 13 residues long. V was cut by 5 bases and J by 3 bases, with 11 bases left in between. Unique molecular identifiers were used to barcode this TCRbeta library. One entry per CDR3 protein, called by TCRdb with MiXCR from the PCR reads. The sample consists of 640,000 or so distinct CDR3 sequences, 16% of them appearing once. The specimen comprised PBMCs from the stem cell graft donor, sampled from the stem cell graft. The J gene is TRBJ1-5, the V gene TRBV20-1; the D gene is possibly TRBD1 (5 bases). The origin of this receptor is a human donor who donated a stem cell graft to a child with acute myeloid leukemia. The CDR3 DNA sequence: TGCAGTGCTCCCAGGGCCTACAATCAGCCCCAGCATTTT. It yields the protein CSAPRAYNQPQHF.